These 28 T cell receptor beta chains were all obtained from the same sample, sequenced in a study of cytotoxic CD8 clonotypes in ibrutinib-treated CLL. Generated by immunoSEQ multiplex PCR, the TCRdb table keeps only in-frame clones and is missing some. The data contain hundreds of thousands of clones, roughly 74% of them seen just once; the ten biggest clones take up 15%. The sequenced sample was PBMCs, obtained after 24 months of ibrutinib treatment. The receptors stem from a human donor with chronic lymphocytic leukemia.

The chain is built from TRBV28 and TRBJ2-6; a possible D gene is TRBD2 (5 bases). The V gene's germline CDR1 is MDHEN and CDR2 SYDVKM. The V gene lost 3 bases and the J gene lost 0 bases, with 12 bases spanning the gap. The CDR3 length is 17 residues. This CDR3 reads CASSLRAAHSGANVLTF. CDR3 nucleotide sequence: TGTGCCAGCAGTTTGAGGGCCGCTCACTCTGGGGCCAACGTCCTGACTTTC.

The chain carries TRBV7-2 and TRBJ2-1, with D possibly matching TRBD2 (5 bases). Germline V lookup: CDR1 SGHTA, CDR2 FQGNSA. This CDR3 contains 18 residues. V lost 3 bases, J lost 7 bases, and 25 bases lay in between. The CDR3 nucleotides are TGTGCCAGCAGCTTGAGTACCAGTAGTGTGCGGGTCGTGAATGAGCAGTTCTTC. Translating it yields CASSLSTSSVRVVNEQFF.

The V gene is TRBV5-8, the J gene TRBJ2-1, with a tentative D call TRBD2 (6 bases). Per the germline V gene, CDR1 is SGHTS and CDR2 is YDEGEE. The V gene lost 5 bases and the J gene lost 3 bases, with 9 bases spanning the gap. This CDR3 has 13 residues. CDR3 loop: CASRRDFYNEQFF. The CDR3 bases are TGTGCCAGCAGGAGGGACTTCTACAATGAGCAGTTCTTC.

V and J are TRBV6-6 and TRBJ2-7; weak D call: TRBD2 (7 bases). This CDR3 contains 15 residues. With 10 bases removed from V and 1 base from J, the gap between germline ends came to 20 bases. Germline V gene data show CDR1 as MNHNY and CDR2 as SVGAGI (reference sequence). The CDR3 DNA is TGTGCCACCCTGATAGGGGGGGACGGGTCCTACGAGCAGTACTTC. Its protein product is CATLIGGDGSYEQYF.

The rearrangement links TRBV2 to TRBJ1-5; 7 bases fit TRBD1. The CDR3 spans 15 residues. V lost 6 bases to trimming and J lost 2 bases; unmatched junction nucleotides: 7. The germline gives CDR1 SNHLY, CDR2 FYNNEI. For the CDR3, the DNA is TGTGCCAGCAGGGTACAGGGGATAGGCAATCAGCCCCAGCATTTT. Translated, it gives CASRVQGIGNQPQHF.

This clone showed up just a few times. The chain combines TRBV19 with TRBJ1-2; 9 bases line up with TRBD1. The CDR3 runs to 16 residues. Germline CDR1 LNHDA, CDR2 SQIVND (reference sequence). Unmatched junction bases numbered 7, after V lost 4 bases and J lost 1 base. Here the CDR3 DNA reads TGTGCCAGTAGTAAACCGGGACAGGGTGGTAACTATGGCTACACCTTC. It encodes CASSKPGQGGNYGYTF.

CDR3: CASSLLLVGELFF. The CDR3 DNA follows: TGTGCCAGCAGTTTATTGTTGGTCGGGGAGCTGTTTTTT. The V call is TRBV27, the J call TRBJ2-2; the D is unclear. The CDR3 loop spans 13 amino acids. CDR1 is MNHEY, CDR2 SMNVEV, per germline (reference sequence). V lost 1 base to trimming and J lost 7 bases, with 7 bases between them.

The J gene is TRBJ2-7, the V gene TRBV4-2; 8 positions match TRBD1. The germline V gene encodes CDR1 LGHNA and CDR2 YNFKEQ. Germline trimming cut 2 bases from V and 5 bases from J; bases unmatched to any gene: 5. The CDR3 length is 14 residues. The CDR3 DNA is TGTGCCAGCAGCCAACCGGACAGGGAGAACGAGCAGTACTTC. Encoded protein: CASSQPDRENEQYF.

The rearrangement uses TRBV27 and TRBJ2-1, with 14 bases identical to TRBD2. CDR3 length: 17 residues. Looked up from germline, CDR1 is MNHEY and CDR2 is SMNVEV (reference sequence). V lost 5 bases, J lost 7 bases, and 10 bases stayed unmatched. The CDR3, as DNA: TGTGCCAGCAGTCTCATACCGGGACTAGCGGGAGCAAATGAGCAGTTCTTC. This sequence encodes CASSLIPGLAGANEQFF.

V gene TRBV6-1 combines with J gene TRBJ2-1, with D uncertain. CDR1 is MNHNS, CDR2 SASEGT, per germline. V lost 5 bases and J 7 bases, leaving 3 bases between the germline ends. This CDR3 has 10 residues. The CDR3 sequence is CASSWNEQFF. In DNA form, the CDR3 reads TGTGCCAGCAGTTGGAATGAGCAGTTCTTC.

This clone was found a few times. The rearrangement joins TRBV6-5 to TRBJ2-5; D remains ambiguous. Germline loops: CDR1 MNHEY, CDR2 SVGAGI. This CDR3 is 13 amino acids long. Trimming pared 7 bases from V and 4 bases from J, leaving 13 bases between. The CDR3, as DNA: TGTGCCAGCAATGGACCCTGGCGAGAGACCCAGTACTTC. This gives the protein CASNGPWRETQYF.

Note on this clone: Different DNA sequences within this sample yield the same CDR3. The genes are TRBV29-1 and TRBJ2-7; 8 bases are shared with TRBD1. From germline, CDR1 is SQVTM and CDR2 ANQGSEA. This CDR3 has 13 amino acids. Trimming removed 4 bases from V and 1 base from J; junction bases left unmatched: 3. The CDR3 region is CSVVDRGSYEQYF. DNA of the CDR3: TGCAGCGTTGTCGACAGGGGATCCTACGAGCAGTACTTC.

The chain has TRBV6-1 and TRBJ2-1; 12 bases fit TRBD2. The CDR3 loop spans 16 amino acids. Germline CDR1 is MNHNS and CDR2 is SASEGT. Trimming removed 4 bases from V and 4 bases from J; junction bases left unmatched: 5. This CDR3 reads CASSGLAGDHYNEQFF. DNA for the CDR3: TGTGCCAGCAGTGGACTAGCGGGAGACCATTACAATGAGCAGTTCTTC.

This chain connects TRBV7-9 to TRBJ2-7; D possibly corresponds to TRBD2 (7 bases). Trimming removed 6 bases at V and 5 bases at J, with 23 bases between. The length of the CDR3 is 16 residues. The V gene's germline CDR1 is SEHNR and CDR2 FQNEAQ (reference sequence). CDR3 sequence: CASSSGGRQGTHEQYF. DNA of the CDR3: TGTGCCAGCAGTTCCGGGGGGCGTCAGGGAACTCACGAGCAGTACTTC.

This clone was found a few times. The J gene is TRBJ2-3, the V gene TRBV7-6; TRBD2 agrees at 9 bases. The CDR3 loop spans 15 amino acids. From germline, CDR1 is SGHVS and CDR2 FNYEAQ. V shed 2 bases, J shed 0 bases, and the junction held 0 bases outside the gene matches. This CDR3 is CASSLLAGSTDTQYF. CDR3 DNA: TGTGCCAGCAGCTTACTAGCGGGAAGCACAGATACGCAGTATTTT.

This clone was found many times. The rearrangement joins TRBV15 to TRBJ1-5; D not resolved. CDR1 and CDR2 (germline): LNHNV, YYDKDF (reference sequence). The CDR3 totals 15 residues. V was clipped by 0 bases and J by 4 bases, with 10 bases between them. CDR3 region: CATSRDGGSNQPQHF. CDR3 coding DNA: TGTGCCACCAGCAGAGATGGAGGGAGTAATCAGCCCCAGCATTTT.

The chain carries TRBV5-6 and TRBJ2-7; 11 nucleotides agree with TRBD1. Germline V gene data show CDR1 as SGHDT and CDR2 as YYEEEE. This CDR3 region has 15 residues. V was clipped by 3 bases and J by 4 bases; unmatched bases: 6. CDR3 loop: CASSYSGQGEYEQYF. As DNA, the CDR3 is TGTGCCAGCAGCTATTCGGGACAGGGGGAGTACGAGCAGTACTTC. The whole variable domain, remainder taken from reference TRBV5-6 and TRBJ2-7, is DAGVTQSPTHLIKTRGQQVTLRCSPKSGHDTVSWYQQALGQGPQFIFQYYEEEERQRGNFPDRFSGHQFPNYSSELNVNALLLGDSALYLCASSYSGQGEYEQYFGPGTRLTVT.

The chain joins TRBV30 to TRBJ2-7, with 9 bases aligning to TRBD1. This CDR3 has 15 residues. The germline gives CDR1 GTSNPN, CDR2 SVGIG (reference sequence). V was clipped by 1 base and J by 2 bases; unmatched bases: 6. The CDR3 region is CAWSGLRDRAYEQYF. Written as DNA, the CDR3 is TGTGCCTGGAGTGGCCTCCGGGACAGGGCCTACGAGCAGTACTTC.

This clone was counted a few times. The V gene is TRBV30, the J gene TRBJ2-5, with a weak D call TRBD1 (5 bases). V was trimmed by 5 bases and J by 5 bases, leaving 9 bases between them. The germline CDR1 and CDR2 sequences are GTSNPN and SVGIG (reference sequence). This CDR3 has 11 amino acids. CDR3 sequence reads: CAWDSRETQYF. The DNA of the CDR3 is TGTGCCTGGGACAGTCGGGAGACCCAGTACTTC.

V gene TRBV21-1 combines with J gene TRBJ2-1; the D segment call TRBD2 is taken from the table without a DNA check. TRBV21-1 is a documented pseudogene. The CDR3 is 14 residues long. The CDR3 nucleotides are TGTGCCAGCTTTGCGGGACTAGCCGAAGGTGAGCAGTTCTTC. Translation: CASFAGLAEGEQFF.

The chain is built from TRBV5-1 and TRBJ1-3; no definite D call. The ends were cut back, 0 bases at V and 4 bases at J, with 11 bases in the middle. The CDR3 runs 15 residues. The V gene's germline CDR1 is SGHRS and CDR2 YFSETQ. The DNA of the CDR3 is TGCGCCAGCAGCTTGGATCTGGCTGGAGGAAACACCATATATTTT. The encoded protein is CASSLDLAGGNTIYF.

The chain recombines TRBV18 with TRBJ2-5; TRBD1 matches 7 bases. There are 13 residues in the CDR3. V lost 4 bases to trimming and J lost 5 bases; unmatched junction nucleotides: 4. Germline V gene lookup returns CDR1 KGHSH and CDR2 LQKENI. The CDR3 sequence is CASSLQGDETQYF. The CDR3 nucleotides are TGTGCCAGCTCACTCCAGGGGGACGAGACCCAGTACTTC.

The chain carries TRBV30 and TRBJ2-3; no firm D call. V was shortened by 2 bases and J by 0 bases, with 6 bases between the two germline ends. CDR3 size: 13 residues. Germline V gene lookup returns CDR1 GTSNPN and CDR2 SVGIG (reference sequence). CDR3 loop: CAWSLESTDTQYF. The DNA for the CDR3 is TGTGCCTGGAGTTTAGAGAGCACAGATACGCAGTATTTT.

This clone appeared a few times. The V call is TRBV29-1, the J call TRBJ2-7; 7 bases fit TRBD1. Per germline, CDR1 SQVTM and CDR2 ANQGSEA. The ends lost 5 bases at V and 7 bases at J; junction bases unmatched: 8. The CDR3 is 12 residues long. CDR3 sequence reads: CSVLRQGGEQYF. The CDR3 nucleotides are TGCAGCGTTCTTCGACAGGGCGGGGAGCAGTACTTC.

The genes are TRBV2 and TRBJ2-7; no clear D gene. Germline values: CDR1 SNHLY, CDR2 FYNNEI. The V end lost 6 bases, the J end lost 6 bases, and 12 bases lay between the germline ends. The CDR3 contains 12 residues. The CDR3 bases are TGTGCCAGCAGCGGCGACATTTCCGAGCAGTACTTC. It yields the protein CASSGDISEQYF.

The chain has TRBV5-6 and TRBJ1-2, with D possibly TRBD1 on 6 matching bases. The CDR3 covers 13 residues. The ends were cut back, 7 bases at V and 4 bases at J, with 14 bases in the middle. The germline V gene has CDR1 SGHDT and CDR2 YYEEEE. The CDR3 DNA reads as TGTGCCAGCCGCGTGACAGGAATCTATGGCTACACCTTC. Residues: CASRVTGIYGYTF.

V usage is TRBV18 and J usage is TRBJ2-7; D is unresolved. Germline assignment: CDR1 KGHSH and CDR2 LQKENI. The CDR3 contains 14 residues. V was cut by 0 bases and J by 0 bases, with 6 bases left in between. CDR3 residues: CASSPPGSSYEQYF. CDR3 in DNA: TGTGCCAGCTCACCACCGGGCAGCTCCTACGAGCAGTACTTC.

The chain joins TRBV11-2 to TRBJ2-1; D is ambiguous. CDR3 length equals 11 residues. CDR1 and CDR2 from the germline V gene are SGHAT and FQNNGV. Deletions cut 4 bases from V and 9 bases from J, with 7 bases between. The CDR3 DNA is TGTGCCAGCAGCTCCTGGGGTGAGCAGTTCTTC. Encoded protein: CASSSWGEQFF.